Presented here are 6 T cell receptor beta chains from one specimen sequenced in a study of cytomegalovirus exposure and HLA in healthy donors. Use of 60 Vbeta and 13 Jbeta primers characterized the PCR. The assay was immunoSEQ multiplex PCR, and TCRdb's table has in-frame clones only and misses some. In the table there are around 130,000 clones, 73% of which are singletons. The sequencing input was PBMCs. The receptors were sampled from a woman aged 40 to 55 in good health and CMV-seropositive.

This chain uses TRBV19 with TRBJ2-2; D possibly corresponds to TRBD1 (6 bases). The CDR3 contains 17 residues. CDR1 and CDR2 from the germline V gene are LNHDA and SQIVND (reference sequence). Trimming took off 3 bases at V and 0 bases at J, with 14 bases between the two ends. CDR3 in DNA: TGTGCCAGTAGTATCCCAGGACAGACCTCGAACACCGGGGAGCTGTTTTTT. Translating gives CASSIPGQTSNTGELFF.

This CDR3 is CASSLADSWYQETQYF. For the CDR3, the DNA is TGTGCCAGCAGCTTAGCCGACAGTTGGTACCAAGAGACCCAGTACTTC. This rearrangement joins TRBV11-2 to TRBJ2-5; weak D call: TRBD1 (5 bases). The V end was cut by 1 base, the J end by 0 bases, with 12 bases between. In germline, CDR1 is SGHAT, CDR2 FQNNGV. The CDR3 has 16 residues.

The chain couples TRBV5-1 to TRBJ2-3, with TRBD2 as a possible D gene (7 bases). There are 15 residues in the CDR3. Germline loops: CDR1 SGHRS, CDR2 YFSETQ. Trimming removed 7 bases from V and 2 bases from J, with 17 bases in between. The CDR3 DNA reads TGCGCCAGCGACCTCTCGGGGGGCAACACAGATACGCAGTATTTT. Translated: CASDLSGGNTDTQYF. Supplemented by reference TRBV5-1 and TRBJ2-3, the full variable domain reads KAGVTQTPRYLIKTRGQQVTLSCSPISGHRSVSWYQQTPGQGLQFLFEYFSETQRNKGNFPGRFSGRQFSNSRSEMNVSTLELGDSALYLCASDLSGGNTDTQYFGPGTRLTVL.

V and J are TRBV7-2 and TRBJ1-1, with 9 bases matching TRBD1. CDR3 length equals 15 residues. Trimming removed 1 base from V and 4 bases from J; junction bases left unmatched: 4. Germline V gene lookup returns CDR1 SGHTA and CDR2 FQGNSA. The CDR3 loop is CASSLVGQGSTEAFF. CDR3 DNA sequence: TGTGCCAGCAGCTTAGTCGGACAGGGGAGCACTGAAGCTTTCTTT.

This chain joins TRBV13 and TRBJ2-4; 9 nucleotides agree with TRBD2. This CDR3 has 15 residues. Germline V gives CDR1 PRHDT, CDR2 FYEKMQ (reference sequence). V trimming: 5 bases; J trimming: 9 bases; junction bases outside the gene matches: 11. In DNA form, the CDR3 reads TGTGCCAGCAGCCAGGGGAGCGGGGGGAGTAGCATTCAGTACTTC. It yields the protein CASSQGSGGSSIQYF. Full variable domain (remainder filled in from reference TRBV13 and TRBJ2-4): AAGVIQSPRHLIKEKRETATLKCYPIPRHDTVYWYQQGPGQDPQFLISFYEKMQSDKGSIPDRFSAQQFSDYHSELNMSSLELGDSALYFCASSQGSGGSSIQYFGAGTRLSVL.

As regards this clone: The sample has other DNA sequences that encode this CDR3 too. The rearrangement links TRBV27 to TRBJ1-6; 10 positions match TRBD1. The germline V gene has CDR1 MNHEY and CDR2 SMNVEV (reference sequence). J lost 10 bases, V lost 4 bases, and 4 bases had no gene match. The length of the CDR3 is 14 residues. The CDR3 is CASSSGQGRSPLHF. CDR3 nucleotides: TGTGCCAGCAGTTCGGGACAGGGGCGCTCACCCCTCCACTTT.